The clone carrying this T cell receptor beta chain was counted many times. The germline V and J ends were trimmed by 1 base and 7 bases, with 20 bases remaining between them. Per the germline V gene, CDR1 is SGHVS and CDR2 is FNYEAQ. This CDR3 comprises 17 residues. Amplification of TCR beta CDR3 regions used RNA as the template. Primed by the HTBI set, a first-round RT-PCR was run on the TCR CDR3. One entry per CDR3 protein results from TCRdb running MiXCR on the multiplex PCR reads. The sample records 250,000 to 300,000 distinct CDR3 sequences, around 19% being singletons. This specimen belongs to a study of T cells in Graves' hyperthyroidism and ophthalmopathy.

The receptor was isolated from a man between 45 and 60 years old with Graves' ophthalmopathy. The sequenced material came from blood. The rearrangement joins TRBV7-6 to TRBJ2-1, with D maybe TRBD2 (5 bases). The CDR3 protein is CASSLDSSGGRWNEQFF. The CDR3 DNA sequence: TGTGCCAGCAGCTTAGATTCTTCCGGCGGGCGGTGGAATGAGCAGTTCTTC. The complete variable domain, with remaining parts taken from reference TRBV7-6 and TRBJ2-1, reads GAGVSQSPRYKVTKRGQDVALRCDPISGHVSLYWYRQALGQGPEFLTYFNYEAQQDKSGLPNDRFSAERPEGSISTLTIQRTEQRDSAMYRCASSLDSSGGRWNEQFFGPGTRLTVL.